This T cell receptor beta chain derives from a study of vaccination and CD4 T cells after COVID-19. In the study overall: Nasal swab PCR identified SARS-CoV-2 in the convalescent patients, of whom several were mild and one severe.

A word on this clonotype: Its antigen is not known.

Treatment specified: 10-day PBMC culture with coronavirus spike peptide pools or control peptides (ViraFEST assay). Germline V gene lookup returns CDR1 DFQATT and CDR2 SNEGSKA (reference sequence). The CDR3 extends over 10 amino acids. V lost 5 bases and J lost 9, with 8 bases in between. Cultured CD4+ T cells had their DNA profiled by the Oncomine TCR Beta short-read assay. Using the QIAamp micro DNA kit, genomic DNA was extracted from the CD4+ T cells that had been cultured. Each CDR3 protein is one row after TCRdb ran MiXCR on the PCR reads. The data show approximately 4,600 distinct CDR3 sequences, approximately 40% seen once.

This TCR was recovered from a human donor who had recovered from COVID-19. The sequenced sample was CD4+ T cells from blood, cultured in vitro. The gene calls are TRBV20-1 and TRBJ2-1, with D perhaps given as TRBD1 or TRBD2 (5 bases each). CDR3: CSAVGAEQFF. The CDR3 nucleotides are TGCAGTGCTGTCGGGGCTGAGCAGTTCTTC.